The rows below give T cell receptor beta chains drawn from one sample of a study of blood T cell repertoires in COVID-19. Sequencing was performed with immunoSEQ multiplex PCR; in TCRdb, only in-frame clones are kept and a portion is missing. The table lists about 210,000 clones, approximately 82% of them singletons. The sample comprised peripheral blood. Receptors originate from a man aged 50 or older with active or convalescent COVID-19. CDR3s include the opening cysteine and the closing phenylalanine or tryptophan. The D gene is left open where the match is weak. Clone size, where shown, is once, few, many, or a class for clones that have expanded.

clone size	V gene	D gene	CDR3 length	J gene	CDR3 protein	CDR3 DNA
-	TRBV7-2	-	15	TRBJ1-5	CASSFAGVGGQPQHF	TGTGCCAGCAGCTTTGCGGGGGTCGGGGGGCAGCCCCAGCATTTT
-	TRBV19	-	14	TRBJ1-5	CASSIVYGNQPQHF	TGTGCCAGTAGTATAGTGTACGGGAATCAGCCCCAGCATTTT
-	TRBV5-4	TRBD1	14	TRBJ1-1	CASSRGQGVPEAFF	TGTGCCAGCAGCAGAGGACAGGGGGTCCCCGAAGCTTTCTTT
-	TRBV4-3	-	19	TRBJ1-1	CASSLLWGRQDTGGTEAFF	TGCGCCAGCAGCCTCCTGTGGGGGCGGCAAGATACGGGGGGCACTGAAGCTTTCTTT
few	TRBV5-5	TRBD1	13	TRBJ1-2	CASSFRGRHGYTF	TGTGCCAGCAGCTTCAGGGGGCGCCATGGCTACACCTTC
-	TRBV10-3	TRBD1	17	TRBJ1-4	CAISERAATGTNEKLFF	TGTGCCATCAGTGAAAGGGCGGCGACAGGGACTAATGAAAAACTGTTTTTT
-	TRBV6-1	-	14	TRBJ1-2	CASSERGFVYGYTF	TGTGCCAGCAGTGAAAGGGGCTTCGTCTATGGCTACACCTTC
-	TRBV4-2	-	16	TRBJ1-1	CASSQPPTQVNTEAFF	TGTGCCAGCAGCCAACCGCCGACACAGGTTAACACTGAAGCTTTCTTT
-	TRBV6-5	-	14	TRBJ1-2	CASSYSRGGNGYTF	TGTGCCAGCAGTTACTCGAGGGGGGGAAATGGCTACACCTTC
few	TRBV12-3/TRBV12-4	-	13	TRBJ1-2	CASSSDRAVGYTF	TGTGCCAGCAGCTCGGACAGAGCGGTGGGCTACACCTTC
-	TRBV5-6	-	14	TRBJ1-5	CASSYWTQYQPQHF	TGTGCCAGCAGCTACTGGACACAATATCAGCCCCAGCATTTT
-	TRBV7-2	TRBD2	15	TRBJ2-7	CASSLGGSGTYEQYF	TGTGCCAGCAGCTTAGGCGGGAGTGGGACCTACGAGCAGTACTTC
-	TRBV28	-	13	TRBJ2-5	CAPVLAHQETQYF	TGTGCCCCGGTGCTAGCGCACCAAGAGACCCAGTACTTC
-	TRBV25-1	-	12	TRBJ2-1	CASSGNLVAQFF	TGTGCCAGCAGTGGGAATCTAGTGGCGCAGTTCTTC
-	TRBV2	TRBD1	15	TRBJ1-5	CASGIWTGSNQPQHF	TGTGCCAGCGGTATATGGACAGGGAGCAATCAGCCCCAGCATTTT
-	TRBV5-4	-	15	TRBJ2-1	CASSQEFASANEQFF	TGTGCCAGCAGCCAGGAGTTTGCTAGCGCCAATGAGCAGTTCTTC
-	TRBV7-9	TRBD1	18	TRBJ2-7	CASSLGFRGQALLYEQYF	TGTGCCAGCAGCTTAGGTTTCAGGGGACAGGCCCTCCTCTACGAGCAGTACTTC